A single sample is the source of the 28 T cell receptor beta chains below, sequenced in a study of blood T cell repertoires in COVID-19. Only in-frame clones appear in the TCRdb table, and some are missing; sequencing was by immunoSEQ multiplex PCR. The sample holds 250,000 or so clones, about 88% seen once. Sequenced: peripheral blood. Receptor source: a woman aged 40 to 55 who had recovered from COVID-19.

V is TRBV4-2 and J is TRBJ1-6; TRBD1 matches 10 bases. V lost 3 bases and J lost 9; bases outside the gene matches: 5. This CDR3 is built from 15 residues. Germline V gives CDR1 LGHNA, CDR2 YNFKEQ. CDR3 nucleotides: TGTGCCAGCAGCCAGGGACAGGGGTCCAGTTCACCCCTCCACTTT. This codes for CASSQGQGSSSPLHF.

V and J are TRBV10-3 and TRBJ2-7, with 10 bases aligning to TRBD1. Trimming cost V 10 bases and J 3 bases; bases outside gene matches: 9. This CDR3 is built from 14 residues. CDR1 and CDR2 (germline): ENHRY, SYGVKD. CDR3 protein: CATRGTGEYYEQYV. The DNA of the CDR3 is TGTGCCACCAGGGGGACAGGGGAATACTACGAGCAGTACGTC.

The rearrangement joins TRBV29-1 to TRBJ2-1, with D possibly TRBD1 on 5 matching bases. Germline V lookup: CDR1 SQVTM, CDR2 ANQGSEA. The V end was cut by 6 bases, the J end by 6 bases, with 12 bases between. The CDR3 runs to 12 residues. The CDR3 is CSVDTGRNEQFF. The CDR3 DNA sequence: TGCAGCGTGGATACAGGACGCAATGAGCAGTTCTTC.

This clone was seen a single time. The chain couples TRBV7-2 to TRBJ2-7, with 7 bases fitting TRBD1. CDR3 length: 14 amino acids. With V trimmed by 5 bases and J by 2 bases, 6 bases remained unmatched. Germline CDR1 SGHTA, CDR2 FQGNSA. This CDR3 is CASSLWTGTYEQYF. The CDR3, as DNA: TGTGCCAGCAGCCTCTGGACAGGAACCTACGAGCAGTACTTC.

The V gene is TRBV28, the J gene TRBJ1-1; D remains unclear. The V gene lost 6 bases and the J gene lost 0 bases, with 14 bases spanning the gap. The germline V gene encodes CDR1 MDHEN and CDR2 SYDVKM. The CDR3 is 15 residues long. CDR3 loop: CASRPGSLMNTEAFF. CDR3 sequence (DNA): TGTGCCAGCAGGCCCGGGTCCCTGATGAACACTGAAGCTTTCTTT.

The chain carries TRBV3-1 (or the pseudogene TRBV3-2) and TRBJ2-5; D is possibly TRBD2 (6 bases). The germline V and J ends were trimmed by 8 bases and 1 base, with 14 bases remaining between them. Germline CDR1 and CDR2: LGHDT and YNNKEL (reference sequence). This CDR3 is built from 14 residues. The CDR3 here is CASSMSRGQETQYF. The CDR3 DNA reads TGTGCCAGCTCAATGTCGCGGGGCCAAGAGACCCAGTACTTC.

The chain recombines TRBV30 with TRBJ1-4, with a weak D call TRBD1 (5 bases). The CDR3 spans 13 residues. Germline CDR1 reads GTSNPN; CDR2 reads SVGIG (reference sequence). V shed 4 bases and J shed 0 bases, with 6 bases lying between them. The CDR3: CAWTGTTNEKLFF. DNA of the CDR3: TGTGCCTGGACAGGGACAACTAATGAAAAACTGTTTTTT.

This sequence joins TRBV11-2 and TRBJ1-1; maybe TRBD1 (5 bases). Per the germline V gene, CDR1 is SGHAT and CDR2 is FQNNGV. V was trimmed by 6 bases and J by 7 bases, leaving 6 bases between them. CDR3 length equals 10 residues. CDR3 nucleotide sequence: TGTGCCAGCAGGACAGTTGAAGCTTTCTTT. This codes for CASRTVEAFF.

CDR3 sequence reads: CASSQGIGGTTQYF. The DNA for the CDR3 is TGTGCCAGCAGCCAAGGGATTGGAGGGACTACGCAGTATTTT. This chain links TRBV4-2 with TRBJ2-3; D perhaps matches TRBD2 (6 bases). The CDR3 extends over 14 amino acids. Trimming removed 1 base from V and 8 bases from J, with 13 bases in between. Germline lookup yields CDR1 LGHNA and CDR2 YNFKEQ.

This chain links TRBV19 with TRBJ2-1; the match to TRBD2 covers 11 bases. Losses at the gene ends were 3 bases for V and 1 base for J; bases not matched to a gene: 8. This CDR3 spans 18 amino acids. Germline CDR1 LNHDA, CDR2 SQIVND (reference sequence). The CDR3 is CASSMLSSGRRSYNEQFF. The CDR3 DNA sequence: TGTGCCAGTAGTATGCTCTCTAGCGGGAGGAGGTCCTACAATGAGCAGTTCTTC. Supplemented by reference TRBV19 and TRBJ2-1, the full variable domain reads DGGITQSPKYLFRKEGQNVTLSCEQNLNHDAMYWYRQDPGQGLRLIYYSQIVNDFQKGDIAEGYSVSREKKESFPLTVTSAQKNPTAFYLCASSMLSSGRRSYNEQFFGPGTRLTVL.

The chain joins TRBV28 to TRBJ2-1; 9 bases align to TRBD1. The CDR3 sequence is 15 residues long. Germline V gene data show CDR1 as MDHEN and CDR2 as SYDVKM. Trimming removed 7 bases from V and 6 bases from J; junction bases left unmatched: 10. The CDR3 is CASTHGQGRANEQFF. The DNA of the CDR3 is TGTGCCAGCACCCACGGACAGGGGAGGGCCAATGAGCAGTTCTTC.

The rearrangement joins TRBV21-1 to TRBJ1-5. TRBV21-1 corresponds to a pseudogene. The CDR3 totals 17 residues. The CDR3 DNA sequence: TGTGCCAGCACCGCGACATTGCCTGGGACTGTGAATCAGCCCCAGCATTTT. The encoded protein is CASTATLPGTVNQPQHF.

The J gene is TRBJ2-7, the V gene TRBV6-1; TRBD2 agrees at 8 bases. The CDR3 is 19 amino acids. CDR1 is MNHNS, CDR2 SASEGT, per germline. Germline trimming cut 1 base from V and 6 bases from J; bases unmatched to any gene: 20. The CDR3 sequence: CASSEGIGGSGALGSEQYF. CDR3 coding DNA: TGTGCCAGCAGTGAAGGAATAGGTGGTAGCGGGGCCCTGGGGAGCGAGCAGTACTTC.

The rearrangement uses TRBV27 and TRBJ2-5; 11 bases line up with TRBD2. CDR3 length equals 15 residues. The V and J ends lost 8 bases and 1 base, in that order; junction bases with no gene match: 6. From germline, CDR1 is MNHEY and CDR2 SMNVEV (reference sequence). The DNA of the CDR3 is TGTGCCAGCGGGAAGGGACTAGCGGTCCAAGAGACCCAGTACTTC. This sequence encodes CASGKGLAVQETQYF.

The chain has TRBV1 and TRBJ1-1; the DNA was not used to check the table's D call, TRBD1. TRBV1 is flagged as a pseudogene. The CDR3 runs 19 residues. The chain's CDR3 is CTSSQDERDRGKRHGIAFF. The CDR3 nucleotides read TGCACCAGCAGCCAAGATGAGAGGGACAGGGGGAAGCGACATGGTATAGCTTTCTTT.

The chain joins TRBV2 to TRBJ1-6; D is unresolved. Germline V gene data show CDR1 as SNHLY and CDR2 as FYNNEI. The CDR3 extends over 13 amino acids. V lost 3 bases and J lost 10, with 10 bases in between. The DNA for the CDR3 is TGTGCCAGCAGTGACGGTTATCGGTCACCCCTCCACTTT. It is translated as CASSDGYRSPLHF.

The chain combines TRBV29-1 with TRBJ1-1; TRBD1 agrees at 7 bases. The CDR3 totals 13 residues. With 3 bases clipped from V and 4 bases from J, the junction kept 5 bases outside the gene matches. Germline assignment: CDR1 SQVTM and CDR2 ANQGSEA. CDR3 in DNA: TGCAGCGTTGATGAGGGGGCAATCACTGAAGCTTTCTTT. It specifies CSVDEGAITEAFF.

Turning to this clone: The junction departs from the called germline gene at one end, perhaps through a read error. The chain employs TRBV2 and TRBJ2-1; D is possibly TRBD2 (5 bases). The CDR3 extends over 12 amino acids. Germline CDR1 and CDR2: SNHLY and FYNNEI. In DNA form, the CDR3 reads TGTGCCAGCAAACCCGACTACACTGAGCAGTTCTTC. Amino acids: CASKPDYTEQFF.

The V and J genes are TRBV28 and TRBJ2-7; 12 bases match TRBD1. The V and J ends lost 3 bases and 3 bases, in that order; junction bases with no gene match: 3. The CDR3 consists of 15 residues. CDR1 and CDR2 from the germline V gene are MDHEN and SYDVKM. The CDR3 region has the DNA TGTGCCAGCAGTTTGGGGACAGGGGGCGGCTACGAGCAGTACTTC. This translates into CASSLGTGGGYEQYF.

The chain carries TRBV7-8 and TRBJ2-1, with 12 bases that match TRBD2. This CDR3 is built from 17 residues. J gave up 6 bases and V 5 bases, and 11 bases lay outside the gene matches. CDR1 SGHVS and CDR2 FQNEAQ come from the germline V gene. The CDR3 nucleotides read TGTGCCAGCAGCCCCAATCCAAGACTAGCGGGAGCCAATGAGCAGTTCTTC. Translating gives CASSPNPRLAGANEQFF.

V gene TRBV11-2 combines with J gene TRBJ2-7; TRBD1 agrees at 8 bases. CDR1 is SGHAT and CDR2 is FQNNGV in the germline V gene. This CDR3 contains 14 residues. J gave up 8 bases and V 0 bases, and 6 bases lay outside the gene matches. CDR3 region: CASSLDFRGLKQYV. CDR3 sequence (DNA): TGTGCCAGCAGCTTAGATTTCAGGGGGCTTAAGCAGTACGTC.

In its sample, this clone was seen once. V is TRBV28 and J is TRBJ1-1, with D possibly being TRBD1 (6 bases). The CDR3 runs to 16 residues. Germline V gives CDR1 MDHEN, CDR2 SYDVKM. V lost 3 bases and J lost 0, with 14 bases in between. The CDR3 coding sequence is TGTGCCAGCAGTTTGTATGGGGGGGGCATGAACACTGAAGCTTTCTTT. It translates to CASSLYGGGMNTEAFF. Drawing the rest from reference TRBV28 and TRBJ1-1, the complete variable domain is DVKVTQSSRYLVKRTGEKVFLECVQDMDHENMFWYRQDPGLGLRLIYFSYDVKMKEKGDIPEGYSVSREKKERFSLILESASTNQTSMYLCASSLYGGGMNTEAFFGQGTRLTVV.

V usage is TRBV7-2 and J usage is TRBJ1-1, with D tentatively TRBD1 (6 bases). Germline-derived CDR1 and CDR2 are SGHTA and FQGNSA. With 6 bases removed from V and 3 bases from J, the gap between germline ends came to 11 bases. CDR3 length equals 13 residues. The CDR3 here is CASSRQEYTEAFF. Written as DNA, the CDR3 is TGTGCCAGCAGTAGACAGGAGTACACTGAAGCTTTCTTT.

This clone was observed a single time. This sequence joins TRBV6-5 and TRBJ1-3; the D is unclear. The CDR3 runs 14 residues. V gave up 6 bases and J gave up 9 bases, with 18 bases separating them. Germline CDR1 reads MNHEY; CDR2 reads SVGAGI. The CDR3 spells CASSLGGGRGTIYF. The CDR3 nucleotides read TGTGCCAGCAGCCTCGGAGGCGGACGAGGCACCATATATTTT.

The chain has TRBV15 and TRBJ2-1; the match to TRBD2 covers 11 bases. Germline loops: CDR1 LNHNV, CDR2 YYDKDF (reference sequence). CDR3 length: 15 residues. The V segment lost 6 bases and the J segment 8 bases; nucleotides outside the gene matches: 9. Written as DNA, the CDR3 is TGTGCCACCAGAGTAGCGGGAGGGCCGATGGATGAGCAGTTCTTC. It specifies CATRVAGGPMDEQFF.

The chain joins TRBV3-1 (or the pseudogene TRBV3-2) to TRBJ1-5; D might be TRBD1 (5 bases). CDR1 and CDR2 (germline): LGHDT, YNNKEL (reference sequence). The CDR3 has 14 residues. The germline V and J ends were trimmed by 4 bases and 7 bases, with 14 bases remaining between them. CDR3 coding DNA: TGTGCCAGCAGCCCCCGGGGAGGGGACCAGCCCCAGCATTTT. Its translation: CASSPRGGDQPQHF.

The genes are TRBV9 and TRBJ2-1; perhaps TRBD2 as D (6 bases). From germline, CDR1 is SGDLS and CDR2 YYNGEE. The ends were cut back, 3 bases at V and 0 bases at J, with 10 bases in the middle. The CDR3 runs 15 residues. CDR3 region: CASSGGLFSYNEQFF. Written as DNA, the CDR3 is TGTGCCAGCAGCGGGGGACTTTTCTCCTACAATGAGCAGTTCTTC.

The chain is built from TRBV13 and TRBJ1-4; D not resolved. CDR3 size: 14 residues. Germline values: CDR1 PRHDT, CDR2 FYEKMQ (reference sequence). The V and J ends lost 3 bases and 5 bases respectively, with 10 bases between them. The DNA for the CDR3 is TGTGCCAGCAGCTTGTTTAGCCTCAATGAAAAACTGTTTTTT. Protein sequence: CASSLFSLNEKLFF.